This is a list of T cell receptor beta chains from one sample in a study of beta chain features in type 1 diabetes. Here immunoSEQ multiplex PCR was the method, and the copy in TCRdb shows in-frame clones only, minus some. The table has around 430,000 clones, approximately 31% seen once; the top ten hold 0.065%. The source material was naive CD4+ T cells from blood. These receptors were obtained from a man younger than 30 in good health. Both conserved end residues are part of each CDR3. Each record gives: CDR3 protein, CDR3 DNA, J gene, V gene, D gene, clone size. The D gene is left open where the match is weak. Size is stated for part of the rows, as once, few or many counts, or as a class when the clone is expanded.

CATSARADTQYF TGTGCCACCAGCGCCAGAGCAGATACGCAGTATTTT TRBJ2-3 TRBV15 - few
CASSVSGSSPANTGELFF TGTGCCAGCAGCGTATCGGGTAGCAGTCCGGCGAACACCGGGGAGCTGTTTTTT TRBJ2-2 TRBV9 - -
CASSPFDYRDEQYF TGTGCCAGCAGCCCCTTCGATTACAGGGACGAGCAGTACTTC TRBJ2-7 TRBV11-2 - once
CASSRDRTDTQYF TGTGCCAGTAGCAGAGACCGCACAGATACGCAGTATTTT TRBJ2-3 TRBV19 - few
CASSEFRDTHGYTF TGTGCCAGCAGTGAATTCAGGGACACCCATGGCTACACCTTC TRBJ1-2 TRBV2 - -
CASSPGQHYGYTF TGTGCCAGCAGTCCTGGACAGCACTATGGCTACACCTTC TRBJ1-2 TRBV6-5 - -
CASSLSLETEAFF TGTGCCAGCAGCTTAAGCCTGGAGACTGAAGCTTTCTTT TRBJ1-1 TRBV7-9 - -
CSVGRPNTEAFF TGCAGCGTGGGACGGCCGAACACTGAAGCTTTCTTT TRBJ1-1 TRBV29-1 - few
CASSAWTGPYF TGTGCCAGCAGTGCGTGGACAGGACCATACTTT TRBJ1-4 TRBV6-1 TRBD1 few
CASSSTRGWNEQFF TGTGCCAGCAGCAGTACAAGGGGGTGGAATGAGCAGTTCTTC TRBJ2-1 TRBV7-2 - -
CASSIAAGRAGELFF TGTGCCAGTAGTATTGCGGCAGGGCGAGCCGGGGAGCTGTTTTTT TRBJ2-2 TRBV19 - -
CASSISGISYEQYF TGTGCCAGTAGTATTAGCGGGATCTCCTACGAGCAGTACTTC TRBJ2-7 TRBV19 TRBD2 -
CATSRRTGSPSSSYNEQFF TGTGCCACCAGCAGACGGACAGGGTCCCCTTCTAGCTCCTACAATGAGCAGTTCTTC TRBJ2-1 TRBV15 TRBD1 few
CASSPGLAVETQYF TGTGCCAGCTCACCGGGACTAGCGGTTGAGACCCAGTACTTC TRBJ2-5 TRBV18 TRBD2 few
CASSLVGAFGQFF TGTGCCAGCAGCTTGGTAGGGGCATTCGGGCAGTTCTTC TRBJ2-1 TRBV5-4 - few
CASSFSGAGEQYF TGTGCCAGCAGCTTTAGTGGGGCTGGGGAGCAGTACTTC TRBJ2-7 TRBV7-2 - few
CSGRQANTEAFF TGCAGCGGCAGACAGGCGAACACTGAAGCTTTCTTT TRBJ1-1 TRBV29-1 - few
CATSRGYVETQYF TGTGCCACCAGCAGGGGTTACGTAGAGACCCAGTACTTC TRBJ2-5 TRBV15 - -
CASLWTGRLETQYF TGTGCCAGTCTTTGGACAGGCCGATTGGAGACCCAGTACTTC TRBJ2-5 TRBV6-1 TRBD1 -
CASSRPSGTEQYF TGTGCCAGCTCACGGCCTAGCGGGACTGAGCAGTACTTC TRBJ2-7 TRBV18 TRBD2 few
CASSQPLGSGNEQFF TGTGCCAGCAGTCAGCCCTTGGGATCAGGCAATGAGCAGTTCTTC TRBJ2-1 TRBV25-1 - few
CASSLATSAVTDTQYF TGTGCCAGCAGCTTGGCGACTAGCGCGGTCACAGATACGCAGTATTTT TRBJ2-3 TRBV5-4 TRBD2 few
CASSLVGELAKNIQYF TGTGCCAGCAGTTTGGTGGGAGAGTTAGCCAAAAACATTCAGTACTTC TRBJ2-4 TRBV28 - -
CASGRRTGMNTGELFF TGTGCCAGCGGACGCCGGACAGGGATGAACACCGGGGAGCTGTTTTTT TRBJ2-2 TRBV7-6 TRBD1 -
CASSSGLAGEETQYF TGTGCCAGCAGCTCGGGACTAGCGGGAGAAGAGACCCAGTACTTC TRBJ2-5 TRBV7-9 TRBD2 -
CASSQGTPQPYEQYF TGCGCCAGCAGCCAAGGGACCCCGCAGCCCTACGAGCAGTACTTC TRBJ2-7 TRBV5-1 - -
CASSDGYTEAFF TGTGCCAGCAGTGATGGGTACACTGAAGCTTTCTTT TRBJ1-1 TRBV25-1 - -
CSVGEGGLYEQYF TGCAGCGTTGGGGAAGGGGGGTTGTACGAGCAGTACTTC TRBJ2-7 TRBV29-1 - -
CAISESGQGIQDEQFF TGTGCCATCAGTGAGTCTGGACAGGGAATTCAGGATGAGCAGTTCTTC TRBJ2-1 TRBV10-3 TRBD1 few
CASREGQGSPLYYEQYF TGTGCCAGCAGGGAGGGGCAGGGGTCCCCCCTATATTACGAGCAGTACTTC TRBJ2-7 TRBV28 - -
CSVGALAGQDTQYF TGCAGCGTGGGGGCACTAGCGGGGCAGGATACGCAGTATTTT TRBJ2-3 TRBV29-1 TRBD2 -
CASSLGRGLNYGYTF TGTGCCAGCAGCTTAGGTCGCGGGCTCAACTATGGCTACACCTTC TRBJ1-2 TRBV7-2 - -
CASVQAGVNEQFF TGTGCCAGCGTACAAGCGGGAGTCAATGAGCAGTTCTTC TRBJ2-1 TRBV7-9 TRBD2 -
CASSLVGRNTGELFF TGTGCCAGCAGCTTAGTAGGGCGAAACACCGGGGAGCTGTTTTTT TRBJ2-2 TRBV13 - few
CASSLDFSEQYF TGTGCCAGCAGCTTAGATTTCTCCGAGCAGTACTTC TRBJ2-7 TRBV7-2 - -
CSVVRDRTYNEQFF TGCAGCGTTGTGCGGGACCGAACCTACAATGAGCAGTTCTTC TRBJ2-1 TRBV29-1 - -
CARLTGGSTLNTEAFF TGCGCCAGGCTAACAGGGGGCTCTACTTTGAACACTGAAGCTTTCTTT TRBJ1-1 TRBV10-1 TRBD1 -
CASSQLAEAFF TGTGCCAGCAGCCAACTGGCTGAAGCTTTCTTT TRBJ1-1 TRBV7-9 - -
CAWRTGGPDTQYF TGTGCCTGGAGGACGGGAGGACCAGATACGCAGTATTTT TRBJ2-3 TRBV30 TRBD2 -
CAWSAAGASYTYEQYF TGTGCCTGGAGTGCCGCCGGGGCCTCATATACCTACGAGCAGTACTTC TRBJ2-7 TRBV30 - -
CAWSVRRPRGAFSEKLFF TGTGCCTGGAGTGTCCGGAGGCCCCGGGGGGCGTTTAGTGAAAAACTGTTTTTT TRBJ1-4 TRBV30 - few
CASSYDGWNTEAFF TGCGCCAGCAGCTACGACGGGTGGAACACTGAAGCTTTCTTT TRBJ1-1 TRBV5-1 - few
CASSFRVNTGELFF TGTGCCAGCAGCTTCAGAGTGAACACCGGGGAGCTGTTTTTT TRBJ2-2 TRBV7-9 - -
CASSSTPAGGRKTQYF TGTGCCAGCAGTTCCACCCCAGCGGGAGGTAGGAAGACCCAGTACTTC TRBJ2-5 TRBV6-5 TRBD2 -
CAWSVGYYGYTF TGTGCCTGGAGTGTAGGGTACTATGGCTACACCTTC TRBJ1-2 TRBV30 - -
CASSAPWGRRGYEQYF TGTGCCAGCAGCGCCCCGTGGGGCAGGAGAGGATACGAGCAGTACTTC TRBJ2-7 TRBV9 - -
CASSEIRGQGRNEQFF TGTGCCAGCAGTGAAATCCGAGGGCAGGGGAGGAATGAGCAGTTCTTC TRBJ2-1 TRBV25-1 - -
CAWSLGEATNEKLFF TGTGCCTGGAGTCTCGGGGAGGCAACTAATGAAAAACTGTTTTTT TRBJ1-4 TRBV30 - -
CSVVGDTYEQYF TGCAGCGTTGTTGGGGACACCTACGAGCAGTACTTC TRBJ2-7 TRBV29-1 - few
CSAIQGNQPQHF TGCAGCGCTATACAGGGGAATCAGCCCCAGCATTTT TRBJ1-5 TRBV29-1 TRBD1 few
CASSWTGGDGYTF TGTGCCAGCAGCTGGACAGGGGGTGATGGCTACACCTTC TRBJ1-2 TRBV7-2 TRBD1 -
CASSIQTIPYEQYF TGTGCCAGTAGTATCCAGACTATTCCCTACGAGCAGTACTTC TRBJ2-7 TRBV19 - -
CAIKSETGVRNEQYF TGTGCCATCAAGTCGGAGACAGGGGTTCGGAACGAGCAGTACTTC TRBJ2-7 TRBV10-3 TRBD1 few
CASSLAAGPNIQYF TGTGCCAGCAGCTTGGCCGCAGGGCCAAACATTCAGTACTTC TRBJ2-4 TRBV5-6 - few
CASSQGRYTGPYGYTF TGTGCCAGCAGCCAAGGCCGGTACACGGGACCGTATGGCTACACCTTC TRBJ1-2 TRBV4-2 - once
CASSDTGDQPQHF TGTGCCAGTAGTGATACAGGGGACCAGCCCCAGCATTTT TRBJ1-5 TRBV19 TRBD1 -
CAWRRDRDTEAFF TGTGCCTGGAGACGGGACAGGGACACTGAAGCTTTCTTT TRBJ1-1 TRBV30 TRBD1 -
CASSLEGGTEAFF TGTGCCAGCAGCTTAGAGGGGGGTACTGAAGCTTTCTTT TRBJ1-1 TRBV7-9 - few
CASSVSGDSFNEQFF TGTGCCAGCAGCGTCTCAGGGGACAGTTTCAATGAGCAGTTCTTC TRBJ2-1 TRBV9 TRBD1 -